The 26 T cell receptor beta chains in this list originate from one sample, sequenced in a study of blood T cell repertoires in COVID-19. The assay was immunoSEQ multiplex PCR, and TCRdb's table has in-frame clones only and misses some. The sample has tens of thousands of clones, about 86% seen once. Sequences were obtained from peripheral blood. These receptors originate from a man aged 60 to 75 with acute or convalescent COVID-19.

The chain uses TRBV6-4 and TRBJ1-2; 7 nucleotides align to TRBD1. Germline CDR1 is MRHNA and CDR2 is SNTAGT. V lost 1 base, J lost 1 base, and 9 bases stayed unmatched. The CDR3 spans 17 residues. CDR3 DNA: TGTGCCAGCAGTGACTTTAGAGGGACAGACCGTAACTATGGCTACACCTTC. Translating gives CASSDFRGTDRNYGYTF.

This chain joins TRBV10-3 and TRBJ1-3, with D possibly matching TRBD1 (5 bases). The CDR3 is made up of 15 amino acids. Deletions cut 4 bases from V and 0 bases from J, with 10 bases between. Germline V lookup: CDR1 ENHRY, CDR2 SYGVKD. CDR3 DNA: TGTGCCATCAGTGCTCAGGGCCCCTCTGGAAACACCATATATTTT. It translates to CAISAQGPSGNTIYF.

The chain has TRBV6-6 and TRBJ2-5; 9 positions agree with TRBD2. The V and J ends lost 2 bases and 4 bases, in that order; junction bases with no gene match: 5. CDR3 length: 15 residues. Germline V gene sequence: CDR1 MNHNY, CDR2 SVGAGI (reference sequence). The DNA of the CDR3 is TGTGCCAGCAGTTACGGGCGGGGGGGCCCAGAGACCCAGTACTTC. This encodes CASSYGRGGPETQYF.

The chain joins TRBV4-2 to TRBJ1-2; D unclear. The CDR3 runs 14 residues. Per the germline V gene, CDR1 is LGHNA and CDR2 is YNFKEQ. V lost 0 bases and J 6 bases, leaving 11 bases between the germline ends. The CDR3 nucleotides are TGTGCCAGCAGCCAAGAGAACTCACAGCATGGCTACACCTTC. This encodes CASSQENSQHGYTF.

This clone has only one observation. The CDR3 DNA is TGTGCCAGCTCACCTCCCACTACTGGAGGGACTAGAAACGAGCAGTACTTC. It codes for CASSPPTTGGTRNEQYF. The V gene is TRBV18, the J gene TRBJ2-7, with 8 bases lining up with TRBD2. Unmatched junction bases numbered 15, after V lost 3 bases and J lost 5 bases. CDR1 is KGHSH, CDR2 LQKENI, per germline. CDR3 size: 17 residues.

The rearrangement links TRBV11-3 to TRBJ2-2; 7 bases agree with TRBD2. The CDR3 is 17 amino acids. After removal of 1 base from V and 2 bases from J, the junction contained 7 bases not matched to a gene. The germline gives CDR1 SGHNT, CDR2 YENEEA. For the CDR3, the DNA is TGTGCCAGCAGCTTAGGGCGAGGGAGGGCCAACACCGGGGAGCTGTTTTTT. It translates to CASSLGRGRANTGELFF.

The chain has TRBV18 and TRBJ2-2; D remains unclear. Germline V gene lookup returns CDR1 KGHSH and CDR2 LQKENI. This CDR3 has 15 residues. Trimming pared 5 bases from V and 0 bases from J, leaving 10 bases between. CDR3 residues: CASSYSYANTGELFF. In DNA, the CDR3 is TGTGCCAGCTCATACAGCTACGCGAACACCGGGGAGCTGTTTTTT.

The J gene is TRBJ1-2, the V gene TRBV10-3; 7 positions match TRBD1. This CDR3 spans 13 amino acids. After removal of 6 bases from V and 14 bases from J, the junction contained 15 bases not matched to a gene. CDR1 is ENHRY, CDR2 SYGVKD, per germline. The CDR3 protein is CAIRPGDSLTGTF. In DNA, the CDR3 is TGTGCCATCAGACCCGGGGACAGTCTCACCGGGACCTTC.

The gene calls are TRBV7-2 and TRBJ2-1; no reliable D call. The CDR3 loop spans 11 amino acids. The germline V gene has CDR1 SGHTA and CDR2 FQGNSA. V lost 4 bases to trimming and J lost 6 bases, with 4 bases between them. This chain's CDR3 is CASSYINEQFF. The DNA for the CDR3 is TGTGCCAGCAGCTACATCAATGAGCAGTTCTTC.

The chain employs TRBV28 and TRBJ2-3, with 11 bases lining up with TRBD2. Per the germline V gene, CDR1 is MDHEN and CDR2 is SYDVKM. J lost 5 bases, V lost 7 bases, and 8 bases had no gene match. This CDR3 contains 15 residues. The CDR3 here is CASNTGTSGRDTQYF. The CDR3 DNA is TGTGCCAGCAACACCGGGACTAGCGGAAGAGATACGCAGTATTTT.

This sequence joins TRBV7-2 and TRBJ1-6; 7 nucleotides agree with TRBD1. The CDR3 is 14 residues long. Germline V gives CDR1 SGHTA, CDR2 FQGNSA. Losses at the gene ends were 6 bases for V and 9 bases for J; bases not matched to a gene: 8. The CDR3 nucleotides are TGTGCCAGCAGAAAAAAGGGGGCACGTTCACCCCTCCACTTT. This gives the protein CASRKKGARSPLHF.

This chain joins TRBV6-4 and TRBJ1-6; TRBD1 matches at 8 bases. J was trimmed by 7 bases and V by 5 bases; bases with no gene match: 4. Germline CDR1 is MRHNA and CDR2 is SNTAGT. This CDR3 spans 14 amino acids. The CDR3 loop reads CASSPGTGNSPLHF. In nucleotides, the CDR3 is TGTGCCAGCAGTCCCGGGACAGGAAATTCACCCCTCCACTTT.

This sequence joins TRBV27 and TRBJ2-7; D is possibly TRBD2 (6 bases). Germline CDR1 MNHEY, CDR2 SMNVEV (reference sequence). Trimming removed 2 bases at V and 5 bases at J, with 16 bases between. The CDR3 runs 15 residues. CDR3 region: CASSLRVGGLHEQYF. The CDR3 nucleotides read TGTGCCAGCAGTTTAAGGGTGGGGGGTCTCCACGAGCAGTACTTC.

This clone was seen only once. The V and J genes are TRBV2 and TRBJ1-6, with D unclear. Trimming left V 8 bases short and J 3 bases short, with 20 bases between. The CDR3 sequence is 17 residues long. Germline assignment: CDR1 SNHLY and CDR2 FYNNEI. CDR3 sequence (DNA): TGTGCCAGCTATACGGCCGACGCAGGTCTCTATAATTCACCCCTCCACTTT. This translates into CASYTADAGLYNSPLHF.

The rearrangement links TRBV11-2 to TRBJ2-2; D unresolved. Deletions cut 0 bases from V and 4 bases from J, with 3 bases between. Germline lookup yields CDR1 SGHAT and CDR2 FQNNGV. CDR3 size: 13 residues. CDR3 amino acids: CASSLERTGELFF. As DNA, the CDR3 is TGTGCCAGCAGCTTAGAGCGCACCGGGGAGCTGTTTTTT.

Here the CDR3 reads CASSQEAGEGDTQYF. CDR3 sequence (DNA): TGTGCCAGCAGCCAAGAGGCGGGAGAGGGAGATACGCAGTATTTT. The rearrangement links TRBV4-2 to TRBJ2-3; TRBD2 matches 7 bases. Per the germline V gene, CDR1 is LGHNA and CDR2 is YNFKEQ. This CDR3 region has 15 residues. V lost 0 bases to trimming and J lost 5 bases; unmatched junction nucleotides: 5.

The CDR3 nucleotides are TGTGCCAGCAGTTCTCAGGAGGATAATTCACCCCTCCACTTT. Protein sequence: CASSSQEDNSPLHF. V is TRBV6-5 and J is TRBJ1-6; D unresolved. Trimming took off 4 bases at V and 5 bases at J, with 9 bases between the two ends. Germline CDR1 MNHEY, CDR2 SVGAGI. The CDR3 extends over 14 amino acids.

The chain couples TRBV18 to TRBJ1-3; possibly TRBD1 for D (5 bases). CDR1 KGHSH and CDR2 LQKENI come from the germline V gene. V was pared by 3 bases and J by 3 bases, with 12 bases between. There are 15 residues in the CDR3. The CDR3 sequence: CASSPTQVRGNTIYF. The DNA of the CDR3 is TGTGCCAGCTCACCGACACAGGTTCGTGGAAACACCATATATTTT.

This clone was seen just once. The chain joins TRBV21-1 to TRBJ1-1; TRBD1 is the table's D call and was not checked against the DNA. TRBV21-1 is designated a pseudogene. This CDR3 is built from 11 residues. CDR3 in DNA: TGTGCCAGCAGACAGAACACTGAAGCTTTCTTT. Translating gives CASRQNTEAFF.

This clone came up once. The chain uses TRBV29-1 and TRBJ2-1; 8 nucleotides line up with TRBD2. V lost 6 bases, J lost 5 bases, and 6 bases stayed unmatched. There are 13 residues in the CDR3. Germline V gene lookup returns CDR1 SQVTM and CDR2 ANQGSEA. The CDR3 nucleotides are TGCAGCGTCAAGCGGGAGCTAAACAATGAGCAGTTCTTC. Its protein is CSVKRELNNEQFF.

The rearrangement links TRBV4-2 to TRBJ2-5; 11 bases fit TRBD2. The CDR3 contains 17 residues. Trimming at V came to 4 bases and at J to 4 bases, leaving 11 bases not matched to a gene. CDR1 is LGHNA and CDR2 is YNFKEQ in the germline V gene. CDR3 DNA sequence: TGTGCCAGCAGCCCCGGCGCTAGCGGGGGGCCGCTAGAGACCCAGTACTTC. Translation: CASSPGASGGPLETQYF.

This clone was seen more than once but under ten times. V is TRBV5-4 and J is TRBJ1-2; 8 bases are a match to TRBD1. The CDR3 has 14 amino acids. Germline V lookup: CDR1 SGHNT, CDR2 YYREEE (reference sequence). V dropped 2 bases and J dropped 4; count of bases not matched to a gene: 4. CDR3 loop: CASSFGQGSYGYTF. As DNA, the CDR3 is TGTGCCAGCAGCTTCGGACAGGGATCCTATGGCTACACCTTC.

This clone was detected once. The rearrangement joins TRBV2 to TRBJ1-4; 7 nucleotides align to TRBD1. This CDR3 is 14 amino acids long. V was clipped by 6 bases and J by 7 bases; unmatched bases: 8. Germline V CDR1 and CDR2: SNHLY, FYNNEI. CDR3 DNA sequence: TGTGCCAGCAGCCAAGCCCAGGGGGGTGAAAAACTGTTTTTT. This encodes CASSQAQGGEKLFF. Full variable domain (missing parts from reference TRBV2 and TRBJ1-4): EPEVTQTPSHQVTQMGQEVILRCVPISNHLYFYWYRQILGQKVEFLVSFYNNEISEKSEIFDDQFSVERPDGSNFTLKIRSTKLEDSAMYFCASSQAQGGEKLFFGSGTQLSVL.

The J gene is TRBJ1-4, the V gene TRBV9, with D maybe TRBD1 (5 bases). CDR3 length: 14 amino acids. The V gene's germline CDR1 is SGDLS and CDR2 YYNGEE. V lost 2 bases and J 8 bases, leaving 13 bases between the germline ends. CDR3 in DNA: TGTGCCAGCAGCGTTGGGGTTCAGGGCGAAAAACTGTTTTTT. Encoded protein: CASSVGVQGEKLFF.

This clone has only one observation. The chain combines TRBV7-3 with TRBJ2-5; 10 nucleotides line up with TRBD2. V gave up 4 bases and J gave up 5 bases; unmatched junction bases: 7. The length of the CDR3 is 15 residues. Germline V gives CDR1 SGHTA, CDR2 FQGTGA. The CDR3 reads CASSSERGGRETQYF. DNA for the CDR3: TGTGCCAGCAGCTCCGAGCGGGGGGGCCGGGAGACCCAGTACTTC.

The chain combines TRBV28 with TRBJ1-5; D uncertain. The V end was cut by 0 bases, the J end by 2 bases, with 5 bases between. Germline V gives CDR1 MDHEN, CDR2 SYDVKM. The CDR3 loop spans 14 amino acids. CDR3 sequence reads: CASSLWGGNQPQHF. The CDR3 nucleotides are TGTGCCAGCAGTTTATGGGGAGGCAATCAGCCCCAGCATTTT.